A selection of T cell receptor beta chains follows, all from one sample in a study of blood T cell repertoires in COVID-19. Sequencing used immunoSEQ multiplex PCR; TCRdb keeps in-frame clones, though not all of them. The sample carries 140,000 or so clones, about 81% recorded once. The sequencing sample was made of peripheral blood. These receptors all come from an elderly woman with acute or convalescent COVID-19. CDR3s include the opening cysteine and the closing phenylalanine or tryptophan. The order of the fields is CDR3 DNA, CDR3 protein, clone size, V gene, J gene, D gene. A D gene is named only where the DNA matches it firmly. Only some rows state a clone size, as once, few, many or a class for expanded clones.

DNA: TGTGCCAGCAGTTCCGACAGTTTCACAGATACGCAGTATTTT
CDR3: CASSSDSFTDTQYF
size: .
V: TRBV28
J: TRBJ2-3
D: .

DNA: TGTGCCAGCAGCCCAAGGGACAGGGACACCTACGAGCAGTACTTC
CDR3: CASSPRDRDTYEQYF
size: .
V: TRBV6-5
J: TRBJ2-7
D: TRBD1

DNA: TGTGCCAGCAGAAACAGGGAAAATGGCTACACCTTC
CDR3: CASRNRENGYTF
size: .
V: TRBV6-5
J: TRBJ1-2
D: .

DNA: TGTGCCAGCAGCCTCAGGACTAGTTCGTACGAGCAGTACTTC
CDR3: CASSLRTSSYEQYF
size: .
V: TRBV11-2
J: TRBJ2-7
D: TRBD2

DNA: TGTGCCAGCAAACTAGCGGGAGGGAAGGAGCAGTTCTTC
CDR3: CASKLAGGKEQFF
size: few
V: TRBV6-5
J: TRBJ2-1
D: TRBD2

DNA: TGTGCCAGCAGCCCGGAGGTTGGAGGCTACACCTTC
CDR3: CASSPEVGGYTF
size: .
V: TRBV5-5
J: TRBJ1-2
D: .

DNA: TGTGCCACCAGCAGACTAGATATCGAGTATAGCAATCAGCCCCAGCATTTT
CDR3: CATSRLDIEYSNQPQHF
size: once
V: TRBV15
J: TRBJ1-5
D: .

DNA: TGTGCCAGCAGGGGGACAGGGCTTTGGCGGGGCTCCGGGGAGCTGTTTTTT
CDR3: CASRGTGLWRGSGELFF
size: .
V: TRBV27
J: TRBJ2-2
D: TRBD1

DNA: TGTGCCAGCAGTGAATCCTTAATAGCGGGAGGGCGATGGAATGAGCAGTTCTTC
CDR3: CASSESLIAGGRWNEQFF
size: once
V: TRBV6-1
J: TRBJ2-1
D: TRBD2

DNA: TGTGCCAGCAGTCCAGGGGTATCGGCTGAAGCTTTCTTT
CDR3: CASSPGVSAEAFF
size: .
V: TRBV12-3/TRBV12-4
J: TRBJ1-1
D: .

DNA: TGTGCCAGCAGTGGGGGGACAGCCGGCTACACCTTC
CDR3: CASSGGTAGYTF
size: .
V: TRBV2
J: TRBJ1-2
D: TRBD1

DNA: TGTGCCAGCAGCAAAAACAGGGCCGGGGAGCTGTTTTTT
CDR3: CASSKNRAGELFF
size: .
V: TRBV7-2
J: TRBJ2-2
D: .

DNA: TGTGCCAGTAGTTTGGGACAGGGGAGCGAGCAGTACTTC
CDR3: CASSLGQGSEQYF
size: .
V: TRBV19
J: TRBJ2-7
D: TRBD1